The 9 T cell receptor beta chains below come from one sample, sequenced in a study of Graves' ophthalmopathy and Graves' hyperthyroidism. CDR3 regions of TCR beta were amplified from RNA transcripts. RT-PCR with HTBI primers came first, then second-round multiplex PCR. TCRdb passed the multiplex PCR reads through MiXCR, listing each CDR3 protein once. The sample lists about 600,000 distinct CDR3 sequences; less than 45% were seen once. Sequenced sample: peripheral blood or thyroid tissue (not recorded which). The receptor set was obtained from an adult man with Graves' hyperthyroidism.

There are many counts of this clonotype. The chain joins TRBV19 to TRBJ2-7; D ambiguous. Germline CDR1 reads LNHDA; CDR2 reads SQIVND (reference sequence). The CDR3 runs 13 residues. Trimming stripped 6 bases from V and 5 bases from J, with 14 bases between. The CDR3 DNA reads TGTGCCAGTAGCCCCTCGGCCAGCCACGAGCAGTACTTC. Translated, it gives CASSPSASHEQYF.

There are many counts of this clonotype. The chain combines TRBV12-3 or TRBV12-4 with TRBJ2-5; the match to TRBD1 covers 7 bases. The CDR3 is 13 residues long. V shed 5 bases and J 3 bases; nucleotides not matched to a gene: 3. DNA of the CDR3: TGTGCCAGCAGTCCGGGACAGAAAGAGACCCAGTACTTC. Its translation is CASSPGQKETQYF.

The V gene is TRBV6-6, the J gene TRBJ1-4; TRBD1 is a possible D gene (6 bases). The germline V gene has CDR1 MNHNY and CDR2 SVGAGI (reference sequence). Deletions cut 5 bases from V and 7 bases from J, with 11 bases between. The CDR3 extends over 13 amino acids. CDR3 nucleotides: TGTGCCAGCAGTATGGGGGCAGGTGAAAAACTGTTTTTT. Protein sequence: CASSMGAGEKLFF.

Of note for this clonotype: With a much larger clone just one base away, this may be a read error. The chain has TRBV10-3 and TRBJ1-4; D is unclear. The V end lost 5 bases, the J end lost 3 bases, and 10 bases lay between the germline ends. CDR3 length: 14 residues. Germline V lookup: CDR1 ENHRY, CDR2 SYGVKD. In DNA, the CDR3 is TGTGCCATCAGTCTGAGGGAGGCTAATGAAAAACTGTTTTTT. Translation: CAISLREANEKLFF.

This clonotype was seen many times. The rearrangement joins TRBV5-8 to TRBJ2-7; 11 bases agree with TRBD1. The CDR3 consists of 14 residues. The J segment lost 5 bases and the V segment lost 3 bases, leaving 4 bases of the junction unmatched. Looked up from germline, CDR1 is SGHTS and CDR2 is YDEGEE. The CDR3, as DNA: TGTGCCAGCAGCTCGGACAGGGGGCACGACGAGCAGTACTTC. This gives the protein CASSSDRGHDEQYF.

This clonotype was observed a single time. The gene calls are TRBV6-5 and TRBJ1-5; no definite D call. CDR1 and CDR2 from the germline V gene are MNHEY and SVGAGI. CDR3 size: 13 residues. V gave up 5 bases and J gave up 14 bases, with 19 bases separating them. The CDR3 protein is CASSATLLGYEHF. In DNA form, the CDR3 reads TGTGCCAGCAGTGCCACGTTACTCGGCTACGAGCATTTT.

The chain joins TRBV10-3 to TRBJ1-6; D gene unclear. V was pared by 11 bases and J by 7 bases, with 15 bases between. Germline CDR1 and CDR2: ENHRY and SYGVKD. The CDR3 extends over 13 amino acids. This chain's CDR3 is CAAKRDGNSPLHF. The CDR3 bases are TGTGCCGCCAAGCGGGATGGGAATTCACCCCTCCACTTT.

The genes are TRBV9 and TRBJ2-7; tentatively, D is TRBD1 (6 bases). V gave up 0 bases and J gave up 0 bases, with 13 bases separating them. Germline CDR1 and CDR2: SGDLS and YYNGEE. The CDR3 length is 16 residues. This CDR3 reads CASSVAAQGSSYEQYF. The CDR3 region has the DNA TGTGCCAGCAGCGTAGCTGCGCAGGGGAGCTCCTACGAGCAGTACTTC.

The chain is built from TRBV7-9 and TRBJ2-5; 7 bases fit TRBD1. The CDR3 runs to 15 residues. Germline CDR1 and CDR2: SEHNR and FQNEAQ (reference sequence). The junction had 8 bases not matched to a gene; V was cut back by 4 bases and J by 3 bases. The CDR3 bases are TGTGCCAGCAGCTCGGGACAGCGCCTAGAAGAGACCCAGTACTTC. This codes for CASSSGQRLEETQYF. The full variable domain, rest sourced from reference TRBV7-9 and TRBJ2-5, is DTGVSQNPRHKITKRGQNVTFRCDPISEHNRLYWYRQTLGQGPEFLTYFQNEAQLEKSRLLSDRFSAERPKGSFSTLEIQRTEQGDSAMYLCASSSGQRLEETQYFGPGTRLLVL.